This T cell receptor (beta chain) was found in a study of cytomegalovirus exposure and HLA in healthy donors. Study conclusions and caveats: Rates of TCR association differed by HLA locus in a later analysis, with DRB1 highest and HLA-C lowest. The analysis excluded some indistinguishable V segments, including TRBV6-2 and TRBV6-3. Association with HLA alleles at 0.05 false discovery rate was found for 15,000 to 20,000 TCR beta sequences in a later analysis.

Notes on this clone: Antigen: not known.

The length of the CDR3 is 16 residues. From germline, CDR1 is SGHRS and CDR2 YFSETQ. The V gene end was trimmed by 3 bases and the J gene end by 1 base; junction bases not matched to a gene: 2. In the PCR, 60 Vbeta and 13 Jbeta primers were used. Produced via immunoSEQ multiplex PCR; TCRdb's table is partial and in-frame only. The sample shows approximately 130,000 clones, over 65% of them seen only once. The clonotype originates from a woman in her forties in good health and CMV-seronegative. Sequencing used PBMCs. The chain recombines TRBV5-1 with TRBJ2-2, with 11 bases matching TRBD1. This CDR3 reads CASSYGTGGNTGELFF. The CDR3 DNA follows: TGCGCCAGCAGCTACGGGACAGGGGGGAACACCGGGGAGCTGTTTTTT.